Following are 3 T cell receptor beta chains from one sample sequenced in a study of T cells in Graves' hyperthyroidism and ophthalmopathy. Amplification targeted TCR beta CDR3 regions from RNA transcripts. A first-round RT-PCR of the TCR CDR3 used the HTBI primer set. TCRdb reanalysed the multiplex PCR reads using MiXCR and keeps one entry per CDR3 protein. The table shows 200,000 to 250,000 distinct CDR3 sequences, with about 16% occurring only once. The material sequenced was blood. The receptors come from a man between 40 and 49 years old with Graves' hyperthyroidism.

This clonotype was picked up many times. The rearrangement joins TRBV20-1 to TRBJ2-5; 12 nucleotides line up with TRBD2. This CDR3 has 17 residues. Germline V gene sequence: CDR1 DFQATT, CDR2 SNEGSKA (reference sequence). The V gene end was trimmed by 1 base and the J gene end by 5 bases; junction bases not matched to a gene: 11. The CDR3 DNA sequence: TGCAGTGCTAGAGCCCCCCGACTAGCGGGGGACCCGGAGACCCAGTACTTC. Translated, it gives CSARAPRLAGDPETQYF.

Ten or more counts support this clonotype. The V call is TRBV5-4, the J call TRBJ2-7, with 8 bases aligning to TRBD1. CDR1 SGHNT and CDR2 YYREEE come from the germline V gene (reference sequence). With V trimmed by 4 bases and J by 2 bases, 8 bases remained unmatched. This CDR3 region has 15 residues. The CDR3 DNA reads TGTGCCAGCAGCCCAGGGGGCCGGGTCACCTACGAGCAGTACTTC. This translates into CASSPGGRVTYEQYF.

J is TRBJ2-1 and V is TRBV7-9, with 16 bases matching TRBD2. Germline lookup yields CDR1 SEHNR and CDR2 FQNEAQ (reference sequence). The trim removed 5 bases at V and 8 bases at J, leaving 9 bases unmatched. The CDR3 runs to 17 residues. CDR3 sequence: CASSPAGTSGGGDEQFF. CDR3 DNA sequence: TGTGCCAGCAGCCCTGCCGGGACTAGCGGGGGGGGTGATGAGCAGTTCTTC.